What follows are 19 T cell receptor beta chains derived from one specimen sequenced in a study of cytomegalovirus exposure and HLA in healthy donors. Primers: 60 Vbeta forward and 13 Jbeta reverse. Measured with immunoSEQ multiplex PCR; TCRdb has only the in-frame clones, and not every one. The sample carries some 130,000 clones, about 81% recorded once. Material for sequencing was PBMCs. These receptors were taken from a man between 25 and 39 years old in good health and CMV-seronegative.

This chain links TRBV11-2 with TRBJ2-5; maybe TRBD1 (6 bases). Matching the DNA end better, TRBJ2-7 makes the J call doubtful. This CDR3 contains 18 residues. Germline V gene sequence: CDR1 SGHAT, CDR2 FQNNGV. The CDR3 DNA is TGTGCCAGCAGCTTAGGGGACCGATTCAGGGGTCCCGCCTACGAGCAGTACTTC. Translated, it gives CASSLGDRFRGPAYEQYF.

The rearrangement uses TRBV2 and TRBJ2-3; TRBD1 matches at 9 bases. The junction had 7 bases not matched to a gene; V was cut back by 7 bases and J by 14 bases. Germline loops: CDR1 SNHLY, CDR2 FYNNEI. The CDR3 loop spans 11 amino acids. In nucleotides, the CDR3 is TGTGCCAGCAACCGGGACAGGGAAGCGTATTTT. Its translation is CASNRDREAYF.

In this sample, this clone turned up once. The rearrangement uses TRBV5-6 and TRBJ2-2, with TRBD2 matching over 11 bases. Germline V gene data show CDR1 as SGHDT and CDR2 as YYEEEE. Unmatched junction bases numbered 6, after V lost 3 bases and J lost 2 bases. This CDR3 comprises 17 residues. This CDR3 is CASSWRSGGANTGELFF. The DNA for the CDR3 is TGTGCCAGCAGCTGGCGTAGCGGGGGGGCAAACACCGGGGAGCTGTTTTTT.

The chain has TRBV9 and TRBJ2-3; D perhaps matches TRBD2 (6 bases). Germline V CDR1 and CDR2: SGDLS, YYNGEE. V was trimmed by 2 bases and J by 7 bases, leaving 8 bases between them. This CDR3 is 12 amino acids long. The CDR3 protein is CASSVRENTQYF. Here the CDR3 DNA reads TGTGCCAGCAGCGTTCGGGAGAATACGCAGTATTTT. Full variable domain (rest looked up from reference TRBV9 and TRBJ2-3): DSGVTQTPKHLITATGQRVTLRCSPRSGDLSVYWYQQSLDQGLQFLIQYYNGEERAKGNILERFSAQQFPDLHSELNLSSLELGDSALYFCASSVRENTQYFGPGTRLTVL.

Worth noting for this clone: Its ends do not fully match the called genes, so a read error is possible. The chain uses TRBV7-2 and TRBJ1-1; D not resolved. Germline values: CDR1 SGHTA, CDR2 FQGNSA. The CDR3 runs 15 residues. CDR3 amino acids: CASTETGPGNAEAFF. As DNA, the CDR3 is TGTGCCAGCACCGAGACGGGTCCGGGGAACGCTGAAGCTTTCTTT.

This clone was seen just once. The gene calls are TRBV7-2 and TRBJ2-5; 15 positions agree with TRBD2. Trimming cost V 4 bases and J 5 bases; bases outside gene matches: 5. CDR1 and CDR2 (germline): SGHTA, FQGNSA. The CDR3 covers 16 residues. The CDR3 DNA reads as TGTGCCAGCAGCTCCTGGACTAGCGGGGGGGGTGAGACCCAGTACTTC. Translated, it gives CASSSWTSGGGETQYF.

The chain uses TRBV5-3 and TRBJ1-6; 7 bases fit TRBD1. TRBV5-3 carries the ORF label, with uncertain function. With V trimmed by 3 bases and J by 7 bases, 4 bases remained unmatched. CDR3 length: 14 amino acids. The chain's CDR3 is CARSSGTENSPLHF. CDR3 nucleotides: TGTGCCAGAAGCTCCGGGACAGAGAATTCACCCCTCCACTTT.

V gene TRBV28 combines with J gene TRBJ1-2, with 9 bases identical to TRBD1. In germline, CDR1 is MDHEN, CDR2 SYDVKM. This CDR3 region has 14 residues. V lost 1 base, J lost 6 bases, and 3 bases stayed unmatched. CDR3 in DNA: TGTGCCAGCAGTTTATCGGACAGGGGACATGGCTACACCTTC. Protein product: CASSLSDRGHGYTF.

This clone was counted a few times. The chain carries TRBV19 and TRBJ1-3, with a tentative D call TRBD1 (6 bases). Trimming took 6 bases from V and 2 from J, leaving 20 bases between them. Looked up from germline, CDR1 is LNHDA and CDR2 is SQIVND (reference sequence). This CDR3 is built from 17 residues. The CDR3 DNA is TGTGCCAGTAGGGGACCCCTCCAGGGGCTGGCTGGAAACACCATATATTTT. It encodes CASRGPLQGLAGNTIYF.

The genes are TRBV9 and TRBJ1-2; D might be TRBD1 (6 bases). Trimming left V 0 bases short and J 7 bases short, with 16 bases between. Germline CDR1 reads SGDLS; CDR2 reads YYNGEE. The CDR3 sequence is 15 residues long. The CDR3 DNA follows: TGTGCCAGCAGCGTAGATCCCACAGGGCGGACTGGCTACACCTTC. This codes for CASSVDPTGRTGYTF.

The chain couples TRBV11-3 to TRBJ2-2; 10 nucleotides align to TRBD2. Germline-derived CDR1 and CDR2 are SGHNT and YENEEA. Trimming cost V 0 bases and J 0 bases; bases outside gene matches: 1. The CDR3 is 17 amino acids. DNA for the CDR3: TGTGCCAGCAGCTTAGACGGGACTAGCGCGAACACCGGGGAGCTGTTTTTT. Translated, it gives CASSLDGTSANTGELFF.

This clone showed up just once. CDR3 nucleotides: TGCGCCAGCAGCACGCAGGTCCTCTCCTACGAGCAGTACTTC. It encodes CASSTQVLSYEQYF. V gene TRBV5-1 combines with J gene TRBJ2-7; D unclear. Germline V gives CDR1 SGHRS, CDR2 YFSETQ. Trimming stripped 4 bases from V and 0 bases from J, with 11 bases between. The CDR3 is 14 amino acids. The full variable domain, with the rest looked up from reference TRBV5-1 and TRBJ2-7, is KAGVTQTPRYLIKTRGQQVTLSCSPISGHRSVSWYQQTPGQGLQFLFEYFSETQRNKGNFPGRFSGRQFSNSRSEMNVSTLELGDSALYLCASSTQVLSYEQYFGPGTRLTVT.

The V and J genes are TRBV28 and TRBJ1-1; 7 nucleotides match TRBD1. Germline assignment: CDR1 MDHEN and CDR2 SYDVKM. This CDR3 is 15 amino acids long. The V and J ends lost 4 bases and 2 bases, in that order; junction bases with no gene match: 7. The CDR3 reads CASSSQGRGNTEAFF. CDR3 sequence (DNA): TGTGCCAGCAGTTCACAGGGGAGAGGTAACACTGAAGCTTTCTTT.

This chain uses TRBV10-3 with TRBJ2-1; D remains ambiguous. The CDR3 contains 13 residues. Trimming removed 2 bases at V and 9 bases at J, with 11 bases between. Germline CDR1 ENHRY, CDR2 SYGVKD. CDR3 protein: CAISEDILGEQFF. The CDR3 DNA follows: TGTGCCATCAGTGAGGATATTCTAGGTGAGCAGTTCTTC.

The chain has TRBV28 and TRBJ2-7, with 8 bases lining up with TRBD2. This CDR3 contains 15 residues. Germline V lookup: CDR1 MDHEN, CDR2 SYDVKM. V was pared by 7 bases and J by 4 bases, with 12 bases of the junction left unmatched. The chain's CDR3 is CASMAGTSGGYEQYF. The CDR3 DNA reads TGTGCCAGCATGGCCGGAACTAGCGGCGGGTACGAGCAGTACTTC.

This clone has more than one count but fewer than ten. The chain joins TRBV10-3 to TRBJ2-7; 12 bases fit TRBD2. V was pared by 2 bases and J by 7 bases, with 9 bases of the junction left unmatched. Germline V gene data show CDR1 as ENHRY and CDR2 as SYGVKD. The CDR3 is 16 residues long. For the CDR3, the DNA is TGTGCCATCAGTGAGCCGCCTAGCGGGGGGGCGGAAGAGCAGTACTTC. It encodes CAISEPPSGGAEEQYF.

The chain couples TRBV9 to TRBJ2-3, with D possibly being TRBD2 (7 bases). The germline V gene encodes CDR1 SGDLS and CDR2 YYNGEE. CDR3 length: 15 amino acids. Trimming cost V 2 bases and J 4 bases, with 14 bases left between them. The CDR3 here is CASSVEGRGPDTQYF. In DNA form, the CDR3 reads TGTGCCAGCAGCGTCGAGGGGCGGGGGCCAGATACGCAGTATTTT.

The gene calls are TRBV30 and TRBJ2-1; no clear D. With 2 bases removed from V and 6 bases from J, the gap between germline ends came to 14 bases. The CDR3 runs to 14 residues. The V gene's germline CDR1 is GTSNPN and CDR2 SVGIG (reference sequence). The CDR3 reads CAWSSLEFSNEQFF. In nucleotides, the CDR3 is TGTGCCTGGAGTTCTTTGGAGTTCAGCAATGAGCAGTTCTTC. Based on the CDR3 plus reference TRBV30 and TRBJ2-1, the full variable domain is SQTIHQWPATLVQPVGSPLSLECTVEGTSNPNLYWYRQAAGRGLQLLFYSVGIGQISSEVPQNLSASRPQDRQFILSSKKLLLSDSGFYLCAWSSLEFSNEQFFGPGTRLTVL.

This chain uses TRBV7-3 with TRBJ2-5; D may be TRBD1 (6 bases). V was shortened by 2 bases and J by 7 bases, with 11 bases between the two germline ends. This CDR3 is built from 13 residues. Germline V gene lookup returns CDR1 SGHTA and CDR2 FQGTGA. The CDR3 DNA sequence: TGTGCCAGCAGCTTAGGGGGCAGGGGGACCCAGTACTTC. It is translated as CASSLGGRGTQYF.